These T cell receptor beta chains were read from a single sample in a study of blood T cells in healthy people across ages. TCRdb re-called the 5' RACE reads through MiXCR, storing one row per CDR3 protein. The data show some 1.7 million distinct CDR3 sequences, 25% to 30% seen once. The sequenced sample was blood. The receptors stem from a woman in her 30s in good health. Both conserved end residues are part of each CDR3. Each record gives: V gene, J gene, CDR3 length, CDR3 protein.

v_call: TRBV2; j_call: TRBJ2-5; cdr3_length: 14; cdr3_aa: CASSKGTNQETQYF
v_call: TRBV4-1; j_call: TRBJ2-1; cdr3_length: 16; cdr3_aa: CASSQAARLAYNEQFF
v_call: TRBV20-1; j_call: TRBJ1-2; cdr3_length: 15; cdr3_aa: CSARDRVSDGGGYTF
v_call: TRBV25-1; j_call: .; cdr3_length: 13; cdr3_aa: CASSDSEGYEQYF
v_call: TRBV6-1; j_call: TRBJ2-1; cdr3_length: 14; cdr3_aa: CASSPLGIGNEQFF
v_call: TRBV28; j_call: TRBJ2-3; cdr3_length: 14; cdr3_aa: CASSLLLNTDTQYF
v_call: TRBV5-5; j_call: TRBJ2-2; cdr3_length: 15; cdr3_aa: CASRRTGLNTGELFF
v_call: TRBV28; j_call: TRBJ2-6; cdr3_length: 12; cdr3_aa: CASFTGANVLTF
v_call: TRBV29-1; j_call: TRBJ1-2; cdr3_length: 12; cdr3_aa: CSVVGNSDGYTF
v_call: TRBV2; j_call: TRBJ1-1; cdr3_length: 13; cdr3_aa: CASSEKPNTEAFF